This T cell receptor beta chain emerged from a study of response to subunit inactivated influenza vaccine. This clonotype was found many times. Germline V lookup: CDR1 SGHKS, CDR2 YYEKEE (reference sequence). The CDR3 extends over 16 amino acids. V was shortened by 4 bases and J by 0 bases, with 14 bases between the two germline ends. One entry per CDR3 protein, called by TCRdb with MiXCR from the RT-PCR reads. The data contain about 160,000 distinct CDR3 sequences, about a tenth of them singletons. This receptor was taken from a man aged 50 or older who received an inactivated influenza vaccine. The chain has TRBV5-5 and TRBJ1-3; maybe TRBD1 (6 bases). Sequencing was performed on non-naive T cells sorted from PBMCs, taken more than 35 days after vaccination. CDR3 bases: TGTGCCAGCAGCGAGACAGGAATCGACTCTGGAAACACCATATATTTT. Encoded protein: CASSETGIDSGNTIYF.